Listed below are T cell receptor beta chains from one sample, sequenced in a study of T cells in Graves' hyperthyroidism and ophthalmopathy. One entry per CDR3 protein, called by TCRdb with MiXCR from the multiplex PCR reads. The repertoire holds under 350,000 distinct CDR3 sequences, with 15% to 20% as singletons. Sequencing input: blood. All receptors come from a woman between 50 and 59 years old with Graves' hyperthyroidism. Each CDR3 is given with its conserved first and last residue. A D gene is named only where the DNA matches it firmly. The size field is filled for only some rows; it gives once, few, many or a size class.

size: few
J: TRBJ2-5
V: TRBV7-9
D: NA
DNA: TGTGCCAGCAGCCCCGCCATCCGGGGACGGCACCAAGAGACCCAGTACTTC
CDR3: CASSPAIRGRHQETQYF

size: many
J: TRBJ2-3
V: TRBV5-1
D: TRBD1
DNA: TGCGCCAGCAGGACAGGGGGCCGCACAGATACGCAGTATTTT
CDR3: CASRTGGRTDTQYF

size: NA
J: TRBJ2-1
V: TRBV11-2
D: NA
DNA: TGTGCCAGCAGCTCCCCAGGGAATCGGAATGAGCAGTTCTTC
CDR3: CASSSPGNRNEQFF

size: many
J: TRBJ2-3
V: TRBV27
D: NA
DNA: TGTGCCAGCAGCCGAAGAAGGGGGGTTATCGCAGATACGCAGTATTTT
CDR3: CASSRRRGVIADTQYF

size: NA
J: TRBJ1-2
V: TRBV7-9
D: NA
DNA: TGTGCCAGCAGCCCCCCAAATGGATTCTACACCTTC
CDR3: CASSPPNGFYTF

size: NA
J: TRBJ2-4
V: TRBV6-1
D: NA
DNA: TGTGCCAGCAGTGGGGGATCAGGGGCCAAAAACATTCAGTACTTC
CDR3: CASSGGSGAKNIQYF

size: few
J: TRBJ1-5
V: TRBV6-5
D: NA
DNA: TGTGCCAGCAGTTCGGCAAAACGGACGGATAGCAATCAGCCCCAGCATTTT
CDR3: CASSSAKRTDSNQPQHF

size: NA
J: TRBJ2-4
V: TRBV7-3
D: NA
DNA: TGTGCCAGCAGCTTACATAACCTCCAGGGGACGAAAAACATTCAGTACTTC
CDR3: CASSLHNLQGTKNIQYF

size: once
J: TRBJ2-5
V: TRBV7-8
D: NA
DNA: TGTGCCAGCAGCTTAGTGGTCCTAGAGACCCAGTACTTC
CDR3: CASSLVVLETQYF

size: NA
J: TRBJ2-1
V: TRBV5-4
D: NA
DNA: TGTGCCAGCAGCTTAAGGGGCTTGGGCAATGAGCAGTTCTTC
CDR3: CASSLRGLGNEQFF

size: many
J: TRBJ2-3
V: TRBV12-3/TRBV12-4
D: NA
DNA: TGTGCCAGCACTGGGTATCTGACAGATACGCAGTATTTT
CDR3: CASTGYLTDTQYF

size: NA
J: TRBJ1-2
V: TRBV29-1
D: TRBD1
DNA: TGCAGCGTTGAAGCTAGTGAGGTGAACAGGGGCCTCTATGGCTACACCTTC
CDR3: CSVEASEVNRGLYGYTF

size: many
J: TRBJ2-7
V: TRBV9
D: TRBD1
DNA: TGTGCCAGCAGCGCTACGGGACAGGGGTTCTACGAGCAGTACTTC
CDR3: CASSATGQGFYEQYF

size: many
J: TRBJ2-3
V: TRBV5-1
D: NA
DNA: TGCGCCAGCACGGTGGGTTCGGGCACAGATACGCAGTATTTT
CDR3: CASTVGSGTDTQYF

size: many
J: TRBJ1-1
V: TRBV6-2/TRBV6-3
D: NA
DNA: TGTGCCAGCAGTTACTCAAGGGGAACCATGAACACTGAAGCTTTCTTT
CDR3: CASSYSRGTMNTEAFF

size: NA
J: TRBJ1-5
V: TRBV7-2
D: TRBD1
DNA: TGTGCCAGCAGCTTTTTCAGGGGGGCCGGACAGCCCCAGCATTTT
CDR3: CASSFFRGAGQPQHF

size: many
J: TRBJ2-2
V: TRBV18
D: TRBD2
DNA: TGTGCCAGCTCACCACCTCTAGCGGGAGCTGGCGGGGAGCTGTTTTTT
CDR3: CASSPPLAGAGGELFF

size: few
J: TRBJ2-7
V: TRBV27
D: NA
DNA: TGTGCCAGCAGGATTGACGTAAACTACGAGCAGTACTTC
CDR3: CASRIDVNYEQYF

size: NA
J: TRBJ2-5
V: TRBV5-1
D: TRBD2
DNA: TGCGCCAGCAGCCATTCGAGCGGGGGGCGGGAGACCCAGTACTTC
CDR3: CASSHSSGGRETQYF

size: many
J: TRBJ2-7
V: TRBV2
D: TRBD1
DNA: TGTGCCAGCAGTGGCCTCAGGGGGCGTCGTGGGGAGCAGTACTTC
CDR3: CASSGLRGRRGEQYF

size: NA
J: TRBJ1-5
V: TRBV2
D: NA
DNA: TGTGCCAGCAGCAGGGACGGGGGCCAGCCCCAGCATTTT
CDR3: CASSRDGGQPQHF

size: many
J: TRBJ2-1
V: TRBV4-1
D: TRBD1
DNA: TGCGCCAGCAGCGACCACAGGGGGTGGTACAATGAGCAGTTCTTC
CDR3: CASSDHRGWYNEQFF

size: many
J: TRBJ1-5
V: TRBV2
D: TRBD1
DNA: TGTGCCAGCAGTGAGGACAGGGTAGGAAAGCAGCCCCAGCATTTT
CDR3: CASSEDRVGKQPQHF

size: NA
J: TRBJ2-1
V: TRBV10-1
D: NA
DNA: TGCGCCAGCAGTGAGTCGATTGTAGCGCAGTTCTTC
CDR3: CASSESIVAQFF

size: few
J: TRBJ1-2
V: TRBV12-3/TRBV12-4
D: NA
DNA: TGTGCCAGCAGCCCAGAAGACAGGATGGAGGGCTACACCTTC
CDR3: CASSPEDRMEGYTF

size: NA
J: TRBJ1-5
V: TRBV7-2
D: NA
DNA: TGTGCCAGCAGCCTCCGACAGAATCAGCCCCAGCATTTT
CDR3: CASSLRQNQPQHF

size: few
J: TRBJ2-7
V: TRBV7-9
D: NA
DNA: TGTGCCAGCAGCTTGGCCCAACGGGAGCAGTACTTC
CDR3: CASSLAQREQYF

size: NA
J: TRBJ1-1
V: TRBV5-1
D: TRBD1
DNA: TGCGCCAGCAGACCCGGACAGGGCGGGAGCACTGAAGCTTTCTTT
CDR3: CASRPGQGGSTEAFF

size: many
J: TRBJ2-5
V: TRBV7-9
D: NA
DNA: TGTGCCAGCAGCTTGGACAGATACTTCCAAGAGACCCAGTACTTC
CDR3: CASSLDRYFQETQYF

size: NA
J: TRBJ1-2
V: TRBV4-1
D: NA
DNA: TGCGCCAGCAGCCAAGATCGGGGAACAGGGTACTATGGCTACACCTTC
CDR3: CASSQDRGTGYYGYTF

size: many
J: TRBJ2-3
V: TRBV12-3/TRBV12-4
D: NA
DNA: TGTGCCAGCAGTGTAGAGGTGCGAGATACGCAGTATTTT
CDR3: CASSVEVRDTQYF

size: many
J: TRBJ1-2
V: TRBV18
D: NA
DNA: TGTGCCAGCTCACCACCCGGGTTGCAGGGCTACACCTTC
CDR3: CASSPPGLQGYTF